What follows are 18 T cell receptor beta chains derived from one specimen sequenced in a study of blood T cell repertoires in COVID-19. The assay was immunoSEQ multiplex PCR, and TCRdb's table has in-frame clones only and misses some. Of over 120,000 clones listed, 80% were seen once; the top ten hold 3% to 4.5%. The source material was peripheral blood. These receptors were obtained from a man between 65 and 85 years old who had recovered from COVID-19.

The genes are TRBV5-1 and TRBJ2-1, with 9 bases identical to TRBD2. Losses at the gene ends were 4 bases for V and 4 bases for J; bases not matched to a gene: 6. The CDR3 consists of 15 residues. CDR1 is SGHRS, CDR2 YFSETQ, per germline. The CDR3 region is CASSMRGGIYNEQFF. Written as DNA, the CDR3 is TGCGCCAGCAGCATGCGGGGGGGAATTTACAATGAGCAGTTCTTC. Looking up the rest from reference TRBV5-1 and TRBJ2-1 gives the full variable domain: KAGVTQTPRYLIKTRGQQVTLSCSPISGHRSVSWYQQTPGQGLQFLFEYFSETQRNKGNFPGRFSGRQFSNSRSEMNVSTLELGDSALYLCASSMRGGIYNEQFFGPGTRLTVL.

This sequence joins TRBV2 and TRBJ2-3; possible D gene TRBD2, 6 bases. Germline assignment: CDR1 SNHLY and CDR2 FYNNEI. The V end lost 7 bases, the J end lost 9 bases, and 11 bases lay between the germline ends. The CDR3 runs 11 residues. The CDR3 here is CASNERATQYF. CDR3 DNA: TGTGCCAGCAACGAGCGGGCCACGCAGTATTTT.

The chain is built from TRBV2 and TRBJ2-2, with TRBD1 identical over 8 bases. Trimming removed 6 bases from V and 1 base from J; junction bases left unmatched: 4. In germline, CDR1 is SNHLY, CDR2 FYNNEI. This CDR3 spans 15 amino acids. This CDR3 reads CASSGQGRNTGELFF. Here the CDR3 DNA reads TGTGCCAGCAGCGGACAGGGAAGGAACACCGGGGAGCTGTTTTTT.

The chain is built from TRBV27 and TRBJ1-6; weak D call: TRBD1 (5 bases). CDR1 and CDR2 from the germline V gene are MNHEY and SMNVEV (reference sequence). The V gene lost 6 bases and the J gene lost 8 bases, with 17 bases spanning the gap. The CDR3 length is 15 residues. CDR3 DNA: TGTGCCAGCAGCCAGGGAAACCCCCTTCATTCACCCCTCCACTTT. Protein product: CASSQGNPLHSPLHF.

The gene calls are TRBV5-4 and TRBJ2-1; 8 bases fit TRBD2. CDR3 length equals 16 residues. The J segment lost 0 bases and the V segment lost 4 bases, leaving 6 bases of the junction unmatched. CDR1 is SGHNT and CDR2 is YYREEE in the germline V gene (reference sequence). CDR3 protein: CASSNSGGTSYNEQFF. In DNA, the CDR3 is TGTGCCAGCAGCAACTCGGGGGGGACCTCCTACAATGAGCAGTTCTTC. Combining the CDR3 with reference TRBV5-4 and TRBJ2-1 gives the whole variable domain ETGVTQSPTHLIKTRGQQVTLRCSSQSGHNTVSWYQQALGQGPQFIFQYYREEENGRGNFPPRFSGLQFPNYSSELNVNALELDDSALYLCASSNSGGTSYNEQFFGPGTRLTVL.

This clone was recorded once. This chain links TRBV30 with TRBJ2-7; D is possibly TRBD2 (5 bases). Germline V lookup: CDR1 GTSNPN, CDR2 SVGIG (reference sequence). V was trimmed by 5 bases and J by 0 bases, leaving 14 bases between them. The length of the CDR3 is 14 residues. The CDR3 coding sequence is TGTGCCTGGGCGAACCTAGCCGTCTCCTACGAGCAGTACTTC. Translation: CAWANLAVSYEQYF.

CDR3 residues: CASSRTWGDTEAFF. The CDR3, as DNA: TGTGCCAGCAGTAGAACCTGGGGAGACACTGAAGCTTTCTTT. The chain links TRBV6-5 to TRBJ1-1; D not certain. V gave up 5 bases and J gave up 3 bases, with 13 bases separating them. The CDR3 covers 14 residues. Germline V gives CDR1 MNHEY, CDR2 SVGAGI.

This clone was found a few times. Here the CDR3 reads CASSLGLAAGELFF. The CDR3 DNA sequence: TGTGCCAGCAGCCTTGGACTAGCTGCCGGGGAGCTGTTTTTT. The chain links TRBV7-8 to TRBJ2-2, with 8 bases lining up with TRBD2. This CDR3 is built from 14 residues. CDR1 and CDR2 from the germline V gene are SGHVS and FQNEAQ. V lost 5 bases and J lost 6; bases outside the gene matches: 5.

This chain connects TRBV29-1 to TRBJ1-4; D uncertain. V was clipped by 4 bases and J by 8 bases, with 20 bases between them. This CDR3 comprises 15 residues. Per the germline V gene, CDR1 is SQVTM and CDR2 is ANQGSEA. CDR3 amino acids: CSVGQDSLSGEKLFF. Written as DNA, the CDR3 is TGCAGCGTTGGTCAGGACTCCCTGAGTGGCGAAAAACTGTTTTTT.

This clone showed up just a few times. The chain combines TRBV4-1 with TRBJ1-1, with a possible D match to TRBD1 (5 bases). V was cut by 4 bases and J by 3 bases, with 15 bases left in between. There are 15 residues in the CDR3. Germline lookup yields CDR1 MGHRA and CDR2 YSYEKL. CDR3 amino acids: CASSPPGGGDTEAFF. The CDR3 DNA is TGCGCCAGCAGCCCACCCGGGGGGGGAGACACTGAAGCTTTCTTT.

This clone is a singleton in its sample. The chain uses TRBV7-3 and TRBJ1-2, with D perhaps matching TRBD1 (6 bases). CDR1 is SGHTA and CDR2 is FQGTGA in the germline V gene. Trimming took off 2 bases at V and 7 bases at J, with 14 bases between the two ends. The CDR3 sequence is 14 residues long. CDR3 protein: CASSLFPGATGYTF. The CDR3 region has the DNA TGTGCCAGCAGCTTATTTCCAGGGGCGACTGGCTACACCTTC.

The J gene is TRBJ2-2, the V gene TRBV7-3; 9 nucleotides agree with TRBD2. CDR1 and CDR2 (germline): SGHTA, FQGTGA. The junction had 4 bases not matched to a gene; V was cut back by 1 base and J by 4 bases. The CDR3 totals 16 residues. The CDR3 sequence is CASSLMAGGLTGELFF. The CDR3 coding sequence is TGTGCCAGCAGCTTAATGGCGGGAGGGCTCACCGGGGAGCTGTTTTTT.

J is TRBJ2-6 and V is TRBV3-1 (or the pseudogene TRBV3-2), with D possibly matching TRBD2 (6 bases). The CDR3 consists of 18 residues. Between the trimmed V and J ends, which lost 0 bases and 0 bases, there was a span of 12 bases. Germline V CDR1 and CDR2: LGHDT, YNNKEL (reference sequence). CDR3: CASSQDRTIYSGANVLTF. The CDR3 region has the DNA TGTGCCAGCAGCCAAGATAGGACTATATACTCTGGGGCCAACGTCCTGACTTTC.

The gene calls are TRBV4-3 and TRBJ1-1, with D perhaps matching TRBD1 (5 bases). Germline-derived CDR1 and CDR2 are LGHNA and YSLEER. This CDR3 region has 15 residues. Trimming left V 3 bases short and J 1 base short, with 12 bases between. CDR3 in amino acids: CASSHGITGNTEAFF. CDR3 coding DNA: TGCGCCAGCAGCCACGGTATTACAGGGAACACTGAAGCTTTCTTT.

This chain links TRBV5-6 with TRBJ1-4; D might be TRBD1 (5 bases). There are 16 residues in the CDR3. Germline V CDR1 and CDR2: SGHDT, YYEEEE. V was pared by 4 bases and J by 3 bases, with 16 bases between. CDR3 protein: CASSRGRGVPNEKLFF. The CDR3 DNA reads TGTGCCAGCAGCCGAGGTCGGGGGGTACCTAATGAAAAACTGTTTTTT.

The rearrangement links TRBV30 to TRBJ1-1, with 11 bases matching TRBD1. The CDR3 is 15 residues long. Germline V gene lookup returns CDR1 GTSNPN and CDR2 SVGIG (reference sequence). V dropped 3 bases and J dropped 3; count of bases not matched to a gene: 6. The CDR3 sequence is CAWRQGQGVYTEAFF. The DNA of the CDR3 is TGTGCCTGGAGACAGGGACAGGGGGTGTACACTGAAGCTTTCTTT.

This clone was recorded once. V and J are TRBV19 and TRBJ2-7; 9 bases line up with TRBD1. Germline V lookup: CDR1 LNHDA, CDR2 SQIVND (reference sequence). There are 15 residues in the CDR3. Germline trimming cut 1 base from V and 2 bases from J; bases unmatched to any gene: 3. The CDR3, as DNA: TGTGCCAGTAGTATAGGACAGGGGGTTACCTACGAGCAGTACTTC. This sequence encodes CASSIGQGVTYEQYF. Supplemented by reference TRBV19 and TRBJ2-7, the full variable domain reads DGGITQSPKYLFRKEGQNVTLSCEQNLNHDAMYWYRQDPGQGLRLIYYSQIVNDFQKGDIAEGYSVSREKKESFPLTVTSAQKNPTAFYLCASSIGQGVTYEQYFGPGTRLTVT.

The genes are TRBV6-5 and TRBJ2-7; 9 bases are a match to TRBD1. There are 14 residues in the CDR3. V shed 7 bases and J 3 bases; nucleotides not matched to a gene: 7. Germline V CDR1 and CDR2: MNHEY, SVGAGI. CDR3 coding DNA: TGTGCCAGCAAACCTCCGGGACAGGGCTACGAGCAGTACTTC. It yields the protein CASKPPGQGYEQYF.